Listed below are T cell receptor beta chains from one sample, sequenced in a study of PD-1 blockade in mismatch repair-deficient tumors. The data were produced by immunoSEQ multiplex PCR, yet TCRdb's version contains in-frame clones alone and is incomplete. Of about 16,000 clones in the sample, roughly 83% were seen once. The specimen was PBMCs, collected before pembrolizumab treatment. These receptors all stem from an adult with mismatch repair-deficient cancer. CDR3s include the opening cysteine and the closing phenylalanine or tryptophan. The D gene is left open where the match is weak.

v_call: TRBV9; d_call: .; j_call: TRBJ2-5; cdr3_aa: CASSAAGHPQETQYF; cdr3_nt: TGTGCCAGCAGCGCGGCGGGACACCCCCAAGAGACCCAGTACTTC
v_call: TRBV2; d_call: .; j_call: TRBJ2-3; cdr3_aa: CASSEPNPDTQYF; cdr3_nt: TGTGCCAGCAGTGAACCGAACCCAGATACGCAGTATTTT
v_call: TRBV29-1; d_call: .; j_call: TRBJ2-3; cdr3_aa: CSSLKGVRDTDTQYF; cdr3_nt: TGCAGCAGCCTCAAAGGGGTGAGGGACACAGATACGCAGTATTTT
v_call: TRBV5-4; d_call: .; j_call: TRBJ2-2; cdr3_aa: CASSLAGGQSTGELFF; cdr3_nt: TGTGCCAGCAGCTTGGCCGGGGGACAGTCCACCGGGGAGCTGTTTTTT
v_call: TRBV5-1; d_call: .; j_call: TRBJ1-1; cdr3_aa: CASAFTTENTEAFF; cdr3_nt: TGCGCCAGCGCATTCACGACAGAGAACACTGAAGCTTTCTTT
v_call: TRBV11-2; d_call: .; j_call: TRBJ2-2; cdr3_aa: CASSLDSRSRTGELFF; cdr3_nt: TGTGCCAGCAGCTTAGATTCCCGATCGCGCACCGGGGAGCTGTTTTTT
v_call: TRBV7-2; d_call: .; j_call: TRBJ1-5; cdr3_aa: CASSFTDQPQHF; cdr3_nt: TGTGCCAGCAGCTTTACGGATCAGCCCCAGCATTTT
v_call: TRBV6-6; d_call: TRBD2; j_call: TRBJ2-2; cdr3_aa: CASTRLGGDTGELFF; cdr3_nt: TGTGCCAGCACTCGACTGGGGGGGGACACCGGGGAGCTGTTTTTT
v_call: TRBV30; d_call: .; j_call: TRBJ1-1; cdr3_aa: CARGDMDTEAFF; cdr3_nt: TGTGCCCGGGGGGATATGGACACTGAAGCTTTCTTT
v_call: TRBV28; d_call: TRBD1; j_call: TRBJ2-7; cdr3_aa: CASSLSGTGGLEQYF; cdr3_nt: TGTGCCAGCAGTTTATCCGGGACAGGGGGCTTGGAGCAGTACTTC
v_call: TRBV5-1; d_call: .; j_call: TRBJ2-7; cdr3_aa: CASSTGGTGIREQYF; cdr3_nt: TGCGCCAGCAGCACGGGGGGGACAGGGATTCGTGAGCAGTACTTC
v_call: TRBV7-2; d_call: .; j_call: TRBJ1-4; cdr3_aa: CASSRQRNEKLFF; cdr3_nt: TGTGCCAGCTCCAGGCAGAGAAATGAAAAACTGTTTTTT
v_call: TRBV6-1; d_call: .; j_call: TRBJ2-3; cdr3_aa: CASSSSLDTQYF; cdr3_nt: TGTGCCAGCAGTAGTAGCCTAGATACGCAGTATTTT
v_call: TRBV9; d_call: TRBD2; j_call: TRBJ2-7; cdr3_aa: CASSAGLAGYEQYF; cdr3_nt: TGTGCCAGCAGCGCTGGACTAGCGGGGTACGAGCAGTACTTC
v_call: TRBV30; d_call: .; j_call: TRBJ2-1; cdr3_aa: CAWSRVVYNEQFF; cdr3_nt: TGTGCCTGGAGTCGTGTGGTATACAATGAGCAGTTCTTC